This T cell receptor (beta chain) is from a study of blood T cell repertoires in COVID-19. Trimming took off 0 bases at V and 10 bases at J, with 13 bases between the two ends. The CDR3 has 14 residues. Germline V gene sequence: CDR1 KGHDR, CDR2 SFDVKD. Clones were read by immunoSEQ multiplex PCR, and TCRdb kept only the in-frame ones, dropping some. The table records 40,000 to 65,000 clones, almost 85% of them present only once. Sequencing was performed on peripheral blood. The receptor was isolated from a human donor in a cohort sampled during active COVID-19. The rearrangement joins TRBV24-1 to TRBJ2-3, with a possible D match to TRBD2 (8 bases). The CDR3 protein is CATSDLAGGQAQYF. The CDR3 DNA is TGTGCCACCAGTGATTTGGCGGGAGGACAGGCGCAGTATTTT.